Sequencing of this TCR beta chain was carried out in a study of blood T cell repertoires in COVID-19. About the research overall: The samples span acute and convalescent COVID-19 from the United States, Italy and Spain.

As handled by the study authors: The authors estimated nucleated cell counts from reference gene primer amplification. Assay used: immunoSEQ multiplex PCR; TCRdb lists only in-frame clones, some missing. That table furnishes V, J and clone size, whereas the DNA furnished D and trimming. The sample records some 170,000 clones, approximately 81% being singletons. With 1 base clipped from V and 5 bases from J, the junction kept 4 bases outside the gene matches. The CDR3 loop spans 14 amino acids. CDR1 is SGHDT and CDR2 is YYEEEE in the germline V gene. This TCR was recovered from a man between 35 and 55 years old with acute or convalescent COVID-19. The chain recombines TRBV5-6 with TRBJ2-5, with 8 nucleotides matching TRBD1. Specimen: peripheral blood. In DNA, the CDR3 is TGTGCCAGCAGCTTGCCGGACAGGGCCGAGACCCAGTACTTC. This gives the protein CASSLPDRAETQYF.